These 11 T cell receptor beta chains share one sample of origin, sequenced in a study of blood T cell repertoires in COVID-19. Using immunoSEQ multiplex PCR, the repertoire was profiled, and TCRdb retains in-frame clones only, with some absent. The data contain around 200,000 clones, 83% of them seen just once; the ten biggest clones take up roughly 8.8%. The specimen sequenced was peripheral blood. The receptors derive from a man aged 40-49 years with active or convalescent COVID-19.

The J gene is TRBJ1-1, the V gene TRBV29-1, with 10 bases matching TRBD1. The CDR3 loop spans 18 amino acids. CDR1 and CDR2 from the germline V gene are SQVTM and ANQGSEA. V gave up 1 base and J gave up 3 bases; unmatched junction bases: 14. CDR3 region: CSVEGRLDRGLADTEAFF. CDR3 in DNA: TGCAGCGTTGAAGGAAGATTAGACAGGGGGCTTGCGGACACTGAAGCTTTCTTT.

V usage is TRBV30 and J usage is TRBJ2-7; 7 positions match TRBD1. The CDR3 is 11 amino acids. Per the germline V gene, CDR1 is GTSNPN and CDR2 is SVGIG (reference sequence). The DNA of the CDR3 is TGTGCTTATTATCACAGGGGCGAGCAGTACTTC. This codes for CAYYHRGEQYF. Variable domain in full (rest from reference TRBV30 and TRBJ2-7): SQTIHQWPATLVQPVGSPLSLECTVEGTSNPNLYWYRQAAGRGLQLLFYSVGIGQISSEVPQNLSASRPQDRQFILSSKKLLLSDSGFYLCAYYHRGEQYFGPGTRLTVT.

About this clone: This sample includes further DNA sequences coding for the same CDR3. The chain combines TRBV18 with TRBJ1-2; 9 nucleotides agree with TRBD1. Looked up from germline, CDR1 is KGHSH and CDR2 is LQKENI. The CDR3 totals 12 residues. The trim removed 1 base at V and 11 bases at J, leaving 2 bases unmatched. CDR3 nucleotides: TGTGCCAGCTCACCACTTGGACAGGGGTACACCTTC. It codes for CASSPLGQGYTF.

The V and J genes are TRBV6-5 and TRBJ2-7; 10 bases agree with TRBD1. This CDR3 has 16 residues. Germline trimming cut 2 bases from V and 0 bases from J; bases unmatched to any gene: 4. Germline loops: CDR1 MNHEY, CDR2 SVGAGI. CDR3 bases: TGTGCCAGCAGTTACCATGGACAGGGGGGCTCCTACGAGCAGTACTTC. Protein: CASSYHGQGGSYEQYF.

The chain recombines TRBV10-3 with TRBJ1-4, with a weak D call TRBD1 (5 bases). In germline, CDR1 is ENHRY, CDR2 SYGVKD. The CDR3 loop spans 15 amino acids. V was cut by 2 bases and J by 4 bases, with 11 bases left in between. As DNA, the CDR3 is TGTGCCATCAGTGAGGGTCAGGGTTTTAATGAAAAACTGTTTTTT. This sequence encodes CAISEGQGFNEKLFF.

The J gene is TRBJ2-5, the V gene TRBV24-1; D perhaps matches TRBD1 (5 bases). From germline, CDR1 is KGHDR and CDR2 SFDVKD. The CDR3 is made up of 16 amino acids. V was pared by 2 bases and J by 5 bases, with 17 bases between. In DNA, the CDR3 is TGTGCCACCAGTGATTCGACAGCCTCCGGAGAGGAGACCCAGTACTTC. It codes for CATSDSTASGEETQYF.

J is TRBJ2-6 and V is TRBV7-3; D is ambiguous. The V end lost 5 bases, the J end lost 3 bases, and 8 bases lay between the germline ends. Germline CDR1 reads SGHTA; CDR2 reads FQGTGA. This CDR3 is 14 amino acids long. CDR3 in DNA: TGTGCCAGCAGCGTAGGCGGTGGGGCCAACGTCCTGACTTTC. Encoded protein: CASSVGGGANVLTF. The full variable domain, rest sourced from reference TRBV7-3 and TRBJ2-6, is GAGVSQTPSNKVTEKGKYVELRCDPISGHTALYWYRQSLGQGPEFLIYFQGTGAADDSGLPNDRFFAVRPEGSVSTLKIQRTERGDSAVYLCASSVGGGANVLTFGAGSRLTVL.

This rearrangement joins TRBV5-6 to TRBJ1-2, with no clear D. This CDR3 spans 13 amino acids. Germline CDR1 SGHDT, CDR2 YYEEEE. Trimming took 2 bases from V and 8 from J, leaving 13 bases between them. The CDR3 protein is CASSLKEVRGYTF. The DNA for the CDR3 is TGTGCCAGCAGCTTAAAGGAGGTGCGAGGCTACACCTTC. Full variable domain (missing parts from reference TRBV5-6 and TRBJ1-2): DAGVTQSPTHLIKTRGQQVTLRCSPKSGHDTVSWYQQALGQGPQFIFQYYEEEERQRGNFPDRFSGHQFPNYSSELNVNALLLGDSALYLCASSLKEVRGYTFGSGTRLTVV.

The chain has TRBV5-4 and TRBJ1-2; 7 bases agree with TRBD1. Germline CDR1 SGHNT, CDR2 YYREEE (reference sequence). This CDR3 region has 13 residues. V shed 3 bases, J shed 4 bases, and the junction held 3 bases outside the gene matches. CDR3 residues: CASSSPGGYGYTF. As DNA, the CDR3 is TGTGCCAGCAGCTCACCAGGGGGCTATGGCTACACCTTC. The variable domain in full, with the rest retrieved from reference TRBV5-4 and TRBJ1-2, is ETGVTQSPTHLIKTRGQQVTLRCSSQSGHNTVSWYQQALGQGPQFIFQYYREEENGRGNFPPRFSGLQFPNYSSELNVNALELDDSALYLCASSSPGGYGYTFGSGTRLTVV.

V gene TRBV5-1 combines with J gene TRBJ2-7; 13 nucleotides align to TRBD2. The CDR3 spans 16 residues. V lost 2 bases to trimming and J lost 2 bases; unmatched junction nucleotides: 4. Germline V gives CDR1 SGHRS, CDR2 YFSETQ. CDR3 in DNA: TGCGCCAGCAGCTTAGGACTAGCGGGAGAAACCTACGAGCAGTACTTC. This sequence encodes CASSLGLAGETYEQYF.

V usage is TRBV5-1 and J usage is TRBJ1-4; unclear D gene. Per the germline V gene, CDR1 is SGHRS and CDR2 is YFSETQ. Trimming stripped 3 bases from V and 0 bases from J, with 12 bases between. The CDR3 is made up of 16 amino acids. The CDR3, as DNA: TGCGCCAGCAGCTGGCAACACAGTGCAACTAATGAAAAACTGTTTTTT. Translating it yields CASSWQHSATNEKLFF.